The sequence of this T cell receptor beta chain was determined in a study of vaccination and CD4 T cells after COVID-19. This clonotype came up a few times. Its target is unknown. This sample's treatment: roughly 10-day PBMC culture with coronavirus spike peptide pools or control peptides (ViraFEST assay). T cells were expanded with peptide pools, and expanded clonotypes were identified by TCR sequencing. There were positive PCR dates ranging from March to December 2020, all predating US Alpha, Beta and Delta variants. An Oncomine TCR Beta short-read assay was used to sequence the DNA from cultured CD4+ T cells. The source of extracted genomic DNA was cultured CD4+ T cells. TCRdb re-called the PCR reads through MiXCR, storing one row per CDR3 protein. The data contain 9,500 to 14,000 distinct CDR3 sequences, roughly 46% of them singletons. The receptor comes from a human donor who had recovered from COVID-19. The source material was CD4+ T cells from blood, cultured in vitro.

The CDR3 DNA reads TGTGCCAGCAAGAGAGACAGGGTTGGGACTGAAGCTTTCTTT. As protein: CASKRDRVGTEAFF. V usage is TRBV11-3 and J usage is TRBJ1-1, with 7 bases that match TRBD1. The CDR3 loop spans 14 amino acids. V dropped 7 bases and J dropped 5; count of bases not matched to a gene: 10. Germline V lookup: CDR1 SGHNT, CDR2 YENEEA.